This T cell receptor beta chain originates from a study of blood T cell repertoires in COVID-19. Study-level information: Italy, Spain and the United States were the sources of the convalescent and acute COVID-19 samples.

In the authors' workflow: Amplification with reference gene primers provided the estimates of nucleated cell counts. Some clones are missing from TCRdb's copy, which holds only in-frame ones; the method was immunoSEQ multiplex PCR. V, J and clone size derive from that table, while D and trimming were established from the DNA sequence. The repertoire has a few hundred thousand clones, around 86% of them found once; the top ten carry roughly 2.2%. The sequencing sample was made of peripheral blood. The TCR originated in a man aged 45-65 years with acute or convalescent COVID-19.

The CDR3, as DNA: TGCGCCAGCAGCGCCCACAGGGGGAACCAAGAGACCCAGTACTTC. Amino acids: CASSAHRGNQETQYF. The chain recombines TRBV4-1 with TRBJ2-5; TRBD1 matches at 8 bases. CDR3 length: 15 amino acids. The germline gives CDR1 MGHRA, CDR2 YSYEKL. V gave up 5 bases and J gave up 0 bases; unmatched junction bases: 5.